A single T cell receptor (beta chain) is shown here with its context. The antigen this receptor binds is unknown. Base qualities were left out, and no much larger clone turns up one base away. Set within a cohort of healthcare workers in London, UK, this nested case-control study involved weekly PCR testing of nasopharyngeal swabs along with blood sampling. Between 23 and 31 March 2020, the week of the UK lockdown, healthcare workers were enrolled and then followed up weekly for as long as 16 weeks. Libraries were built with 5' RACE. TCRdb shows the sequencer as NextSeq 500. The TCR library protocol attached unique molecular identifiers to individual cDNA molecules to correct for sequencing error and PCR bias. TCR alpha and beta chains were both sequenced, and the abundances of alpha and beta sequences in each sample were closely correlated with each other. On the authors' methods: V gene, J gene and CDR3 annotation of TCR sequences was performed with Decombinator V4. Expanded TCRs were defined as changing significantly between any two time points under a Poisson model with p below 0.0001. TCR abundances were normalised to the total number of TCRs sequenced per sample and were expressed as counts per million. MAIT TCRs were defined by TRAV1-2 paired with TRAJ12, TRAJ20 or TRAJ33, and iNKT TCRs by TRAV10 paired with TRAJ18. A search of VDJdb, accessed on 1 November 2021, was run for TCRs annotated to CMV, EBV and SARS-CoV-2, with TCRs annotated for multiple antigens excluded. TCRdb itself trimmed the public reads at Q25 with fastp, ran MiXCR and retained productive beta chains. Here each entry gathers all rows of one CDR3 protein and keeps the most common genes and DNA. TCRdb's processing, not the study's, gives the V and J calls here. The sample table contains about 48,000 distinct CDR3 sequences; only one count was recorded for around a tenth of them. The ten largest clonotypes hold about 8.5% of the sample.

These data come from a study of early T cells in non-severe SARS-CoV-2 infection (dated by TCRdb to about 2021). In the study overall: Because TCR sequencing was done on bulk RNA from unsorted whole blood, the alpha and beta chains could not be paired. Points the paper makes about the study in general: VDJdb matching was skewed toward anti-spike CD8 responses and likely underestimated virus-specific expansions, missing private and CD4 specificities.

The germline ends are 11 bases apart after V is trimmed by 6 bases and J by 5 bases. Including the terminal cysteine and phenylalanine, the CDR3 comprises 13 residues. Here the CDR3 DNA is all that survives: 39 bases in frame from base 1. The germline V gene provides CDR1 KGHSH and CDR2 LQKENI. The specimen sequenced was whole blood. This TCR was recovered from an adult who was a healthcare worker with PCR-confirmed SARS-CoV-2 infection or an uninfected control (not recorded which). The receptor chain draws on TRBV18 and TRBJ1-5, with the D gene not confidently named. CDR3 loop: CASSPLRDQPQHF. In nucleotides, the sequence is TGTGCCAGCTCCCCCCTCCGCGATCAGCCCCAGCATTTT.